This TCR beta chain was observed in a study of a mutant IDH1 vaccine in newly diagnosed glioma. In the study overall: Vaccination started 4-6 weeks after radiotherapy alone, or with temozolomide cycles. Scheduled at week 35, visit V12 preceded visit V13, held at week 47.

Assay used: immunoSEQ multiplex PCR; TCRdb lists only in-frame clones, some missing. The sample holds around 61,000 clones, around 75% seen once. The CDR3 is 15 residues long. Germline V gives CDR1 SGDLS, CDR2 YYNGEE. The V gene lost 3 bases and the J gene lost 0 bases, with 11 bases spanning the gap. Time point of the sample: week 47, end of study. Mutant IDH1 20-mer peptide, at 300 ug, made up each vaccine dose, with topical imiquimod. Comment on this clone: Its specificity is not known.

This chain connects TRBV9 to TRBJ2-3; D might be TRBD2 (5 bases). The material sequenced was PBMCs, taken from a glioma patient whose treatment included an IDH1 peptide vaccine. The receptor comes from a man aged 50-59 years with glioma. DNA of the CDR3: TGTGCCAGCAGCGAGGGAGTTACTAGCACAGATACGCAGTATTTT. It specifies CASSEGVTSTDTQYF.